The following is a T cell receptor beta chain sequence with its context. What it binds is unknown. These data belong to a study of cytomegalovirus exposure and HLA in healthy donors. Study observations and caveats: According to a later analysis, donors in an Asian-associated ancestry cluster reportedly had fewer N-insertions than the 666-donor mean. Some V segments could not be told apart, so they were left out, TRBV6-2 and TRBV6-3 among them. Across HLA loci, a later analysis found differing TCR association rates, with DRB1 most and HLA-C fewest.

Unrecorded immune exposures were likely, despite nominal health at sampling. This CDR3 has 15 residues. The V gene's germline CDR1 is KGHSH and CDR2 LQKENI. Trimming cost V 2 bases and J 2 bases; bases outside gene matches: 4. 13 Jbeta primers and 60 Vbeta primers were used for the PCR. TCRdb's table, derived via immunoSEQ multiplex PCR, lists solely in-frame clones and lacks some. The sample contains about 200,000 clones, roughly four fifths of which appear only once. The specimen sequenced was PBMCs. The genes are TRBV18 and TRBJ2-7; 9 nucleotides line up with TRBD2. The receptor's source is a man younger than 30 in good health and CMV-seronegative. The CDR3 nucleotides are TGTGCCAGCTCACCATCAAGCGGGGGGCCCTACGAGCAGTACTTC. Protein product: CASSPSSGGPYEQYF.